Following are 4 T cell receptor beta chains from one sample sequenced in a study of blood T cell repertoires in COVID-19. Profiling relied on immunoSEQ multiplex PCR, and the TCRdb table lists in-frame clones only, not all of them. The sample has around 250,000 clones, 75% to 90% seen once. Material: peripheral blood. These receptors all come from a woman in her 70s with COVID-19, enrolled during active disease.

The rearrangement joins TRBV11-2 to TRBJ1-4; 7 nucleotides align to TRBD1. CDR3 length: 15 residues. V gave up 2 bases and J gave up 5 bases; unmatched junction bases: 5. CDR1 and CDR2 (germline): SGHAT, FQNNGV. The CDR3 nucleotides are TGTGCCAGCAGCTTATTGGGGACAGTGAATGAAAAACTGTTTTTT. Translated: CASSLLGTVNEKLFF. Looking up the rest from reference TRBV11-2 and TRBJ1-4 gives the full variable domain: EAGVAQSPRYKIIEKRQSVAFWCNPISGHATLYWYQQILGQGPKLLIQFQNNGVVDDSQLPKDRFSAERLKGVDSTLKIQPAKLEDSAVYLCASSLLGTVNEKLFFGSGTQLSVL.

This rearrangement joins TRBV7-6 to TRBJ2-3, with D possibly TRBD2 on 5 matching bases. Trimming stripped 2 bases from V and 2 bases from J, with 11 bases between. CDR1 SGHVS and CDR2 FNYEAQ come from the germline V gene. The CDR3 contains 15 residues. The CDR3 nucleotides are TGTGCCAGCAGCTTAATGACTACTTCCACAGATACGCAGTATTTT. It specifies CASSLMTTSTDTQYF.

This clone was found a few times. The CDR3 DNA follows: TGTGCCAGCACCGAGGGATCCTATGGCTACACCTTC. This translates into CASTEGSYGYTF. The chain has TRBV6-5 and TRBJ1-2, with D hard to call. Germline loops: CDR1 MNHEY, CDR2 SVGAGI. Trimming stripped 7 bases from V and 4 bases from J, with 10 bases between. The CDR3 contains 12 residues.

The chain carries TRBV6-2 or TRBV6-3 and TRBJ1-5; D may be TRBD1 (6 bases). CDR1 and CDR2 (germline): MNHEY, SVGEGT. The CDR3 runs 17 residues. The V gene lost 2 bases and the J gene lost 1 base, with 15 bases spanning the gap. The CDR3 sequence is CASSYLTGIGSNQPQHF. The CDR3 coding sequence is TGTGCCAGCAGTTACCTCACAGGGATCGGAAGCAATCAGCCCCAGCATTTT.